The rows below give T cell receptor beta chains drawn from one sample of a study of blood T cell repertoires in COVID-19. Method: immunoSEQ multiplex PCR; TCRdb's copy keeps in-frame clones and lacks some. The table has approximately 41,000 clones, roughly 91% seen once. Sequenced: peripheral blood. Every receptor here comes from a human donor in a cohort sampled during active COVID-19. Each CDR3 is given with its conserved first and last residue. D genes are given only for firm matches. Part of the rows lack a size; the others show once, few, many or a class for expanded clones.

clone size,D gene,J gene,V gene,CDR3 protein,CDR3 DNA
-,TRBD2,TRBJ2-3,TRBV9,CASSKAGANTDTQYF,TGTGCCAGCAGCAAAGCGGGAGCCAACACAGATACGCAGTATTTT
-,TRBD2,TRBJ2-7,TRBV2,CASQSGRADEQYF,TGTGCCAGCCAAAGCGGGAGGGCCGACGAGCAGTACTTC
-,-,TRBJ1-1,TRBV28,CASSAEGGEAFF,TGTGCCAGCAGCGCTGAGGGAGGTGAAGCTTTCTTT
once,TRBD2,TRBJ2-7,TRBV7-8,CASSLGRVGLASGEQYF,TGTGCCAGCAGCTTAGGTCGGGTGGGACTAGCGTCTGGCGAGCAGTACTTC
-,-,TRBJ1-1,TRBV7-3,CASSPGQTLEPNTEAFF,TGTGCCAGCAGCCCCGGACAGACATTAGAACCAAACACTGAAGCTTTCTTT
-,TRBD1,TRBJ1-4,TRBV12-3/TRBV12-4,CASSFGQAAVF,TGTGCCAGCAGTTTTGGACAGGCCGCTGTTTTT
-,TRBD1,TRBJ1-3,TRBV28,CASSRDRVPGNTIYF,TGTGCCAGCAGTCGAGACAGGGTACCTGGAAACACCATATATTTT
once,-,TRBJ2-2,TRBV3-1/TRBV3-2,CASSQDTRDTGELFF,TGTGCCAGCAGCCAAGACACGAGGGATACCGGGGAGCTGTTTTTT
-,-,TRBJ2-7,TRBV7-2,CASSPLLGGSYEQYF,TGTGCCAGCAGCCCCCTTCTAGGTGGCTCCTACGAGCAGTACTTC
once,-,TRBJ2-1,TRBV29-1,CSVKDGLYNEQFF,TGCAGCGTTAAAGATGGACTATACAATGAGCAGTTCTTC
-,TRBD2,TRBJ2-7,TRBV10-2,CASSTSGRKNEQYF,TGCGCCAGCAGCACTAGCGGGAGAAAGAACGAGCAGTACTTC
-,-,TRBJ2-7,TRBV30,CAWSFGSGSYEQYF,TGTGCCTGGAGCTTCGGGAGTGGGTCCTACGAGCAGTACTTC
-,-,TRBJ1-3,TRBV9,CASSVGHSGNTIYF,TGTGCCAGCAGCGTGGGACACTCTGGAAACACCATATATTTT
-,TRBD1,TRBJ2-7,TRBV5-1,CASSWDSGYEQYF,TGCGCCAGCAGCTGGGACAGTGGCTACGAGCAGTACTTC
-,-,TRBJ1-6,TRBV6-1,CASSEWGDNSPLHF,TGTGCCAGCAGTGAATGGGGAGATAATTCACCCCTCCACTTT
-,-,TRBJ2-1,TRBV7-9,CASSRSPLGANEQFF,TGTGCCAGCAGCCGATCCCCCCTAGGTGCAAATGAGCAGTTCTTC
-,TRBD1,TRBJ2-3,TRBV5-1,CASSLVQGAGTDTQYF,TGCGCCAGCAGCTTGGTCCAGGGGGCGGGCACAGATACGCAGTATTTT
-,-,TRBJ1-5,TRBV28,CASSFSGTYQPQHF,TGTGCCAGCAGTTTTTCAGGGACTTATCAGCCCCAGCATTTT
-,TRBD2,TRBJ2-1,TRBV11-3,CASSFLAGGMVDEQFF,TGTGCCAGCAGCTTTCTAGCGGGGGGAATGGTCGATGAGCAGTTCTTC
-,-,TRBJ2-1,TRBV19,CASSIMSYNEQFF,TGTGCCAGTAGTATTATGTCCTACAATGAGCAGTTCTTC
-,TRBD1,TRBJ2-7,TRBV7-9,CASSHGTEDEQYF,TGTGCCAGCAGCCACGGGACAGAGGACGAGCAGTACTTC
-,-,TRBJ1-1,TRBV9,CASSVTTSNTEAFF,TGTGCCAGCAGCGTAACAACATCGAACACTGAAGCTTTCTTT
-,TRBD2,TRBJ2-1,TRBV6-1,CASSEHGLGINEQFF,TGTGCCAGCAGTGAACATGGACTAGGTATCAATGAGCAGTTCTTC
few,-,TRBJ2-1,TRBV30,CAWRLNEQFF,TGTGCCTGGAGGTTAAATGAGCAGTTCTTC
-,-,TRBJ1-1,TRBV24-1,CATSDSSGLNTEAFF,TGTGCCACCAGTGATTCTTCAGGGCTGAACACTGAAGCTTTCTTT
-,TRBD1,TRBJ2-3,TRBV28,CASSTGDRLTDTQYF,TGTGCCAGCAGTACCGGGGACAGACTCACAGATACGCAGTATTTT
few,-,TRBJ2-5,TRBV9,CASSVGTIQETQYF,TGTGCCAGCAGCGTAGGTACTATACAAGAGACCCAGTACTTC
-,-,TRBJ2-7,TRBV10-3,CAISPSYEQYF,TGTGCCATCAGTCCTTCCTACGAGCAGTACTTC
-,-,TRBJ2-7,TRBV7-2,CASSSGSAYEQYF,TGTGCCAGCAGCTCGGGGTCCGCCTACGAGCAGTACTTC
-,-,TRBJ2-5,TRBV2,CASSESSGMETQYF,TGTGCCAGCAGTGAAAGTTCGGGTATGGAGACCCAGTACTTC
-,-,TRBJ1-1,TRBV30,CAGMGGTEAFF,TGTGCCGGGATGGGGGGCACTGAAGCTTTCTTT
few,TRBD1,TRBJ2-7,TRBV4-1,CASSQGTGGTYEQYF,TGCGCCAGCAGCCAGGGGACAGGGGGCACCTACGAGCAGTACTTC
-,TRBD1,TRBJ1-1,TRBV7-9,CASSSSGQGGMEAFF,TGTGCCAGCAGCTCATCGGGACAGGGAGGAATGGAAGCTTTCTTT
-,-,TRBJ2-1,TRBV2,CASSESPALANLEQFF,TGTGCCAGCAGTGAATCACCCGCTCTAGCGAACCTTGAGCAGTTCTTC
-,-,TRBJ2-2,TRBV11-3,CASSFGQFGTGELFF,TGTGCCAGCAGCTTCGGACAGTTTGGCACCGGGGAGCTGTTTTTT
-,TRBD1,TRBJ2-7,TRBV30,CAWSVGQGDEQYF,TGTGCCTGGAGTGTAGGACAGGGGGACGAGCAGTACTTC
-,-,TRBJ1-6,TRBV12-3/TRBV12-4,CASSLRLNSPLHF,TGTGCCAGCAGTTTGAGGCTAAATTCACCCCTCCACTTT
-,TRBD1,TRBJ2-7,TRBV4-1,CASSQVLQGDDEQYF,TGCGCCAGCAGCCAAGTGTTACAGGGGGACGACGAGCAGTACTTC
-,TRBD2,TRBJ2-7,TRBV27,CASSLKTSGSWGGEQYF,TGTGCCAGCAGTTTAAAAACTAGCGGGAGTTGGGGTGGAGAGCAGTACTTC
-,-,TRBJ2-6,TRBV30,CAWRYPSTGANVLTF,TGTGCCTGGAGGTATCCTAGTACTGGGGCCAACGTCCTGACTTTC
-,TRBD1,TRBJ2-7,TRBV6-5,CASSRDRGETYEQYF,TGTGCCAGCAGCCGAGACAGGGGGGAGACCTACGAGCAGTACTTC
-,-,TRBJ2-1,TRBV19,CASSIVLEHNEQFF,TGTGCCAGTAGTATAGTACTAGAGCACAATGAGCAGTTCTTC
-,TRBD2,TRBJ2-1,TRBV9,CASSAYSGRARNEQFF,TGTGCCAGCAGCGCTTATAGCGGGAGGGCCCGCAATGAGCAGTTCTTC
-,-,TRBJ1-2,TRBV7-9,CASSPLDGQPGGYTF,TGTGCCAGCAGCCCCCTCGATGGACAGCCCGGCGGCTACACCTTC
-,-,TRBJ2-7,TRBV11-2,CASSLGRADEQYF,TGTGCCAGCAGCTTAGGGCGGGCGGACGAGCAGTACTTC
-,TRBD2,TRBJ2-7,TRBV27,CASSLVGEASGRPREQYF,TGTGCCAGCAGTTTAGTAGGTGAGGCTAGCGGGAGGCCACGGGAGCAGTACTTC
-,-,TRBJ2-2,TRBV27,CASSLVASTGELFF,TGTGCCAGCAGTTTAGTGGCCTCCACCGGGGAGCTGTTTTTT
-,-,TRBJ2-7,TRBV7-2,CASSRDRSSYEQYF,TGTGCCAGCAGCCGTGACAGGAGCTCCTACGAGCAGTACTTC
-,TRBD2,TRBJ2-3,TRBV4-2,CASSQEGLAGFTDTQYF,TGTGCCAGCAGCCAAGAAGGGCTAGCGGGGTTCACAGATACGCAGTATTTT
-,TRBD1,TRBJ1-4,TRBV19,CASSMTGVSPEKLFF,TGTGCCAGTAGTATGACAGGGGTTTCCCCTGAAAAACTGTTTTTT
few,-,TRBJ1-5,TRBV28,CASSYRVSNQPQHF,TGTGCCAGCAGTTACAGGGTTAGCAATCAGCCCCAGCATTTT
-,-,TRBJ1-4,TRBV30,CAWKITGDHNEKLFF,TGTGCCTGGAAGATAACGGGGGACCATAATGAAAAACTGTTTTTT
-,TRBD2,TRBJ2-3,TRBV11-3,CASSLGGGIADTQYF,TGTGCCAGCAGCTTAGGGGGGGGGATTGCAGATACGCAGTATTTT